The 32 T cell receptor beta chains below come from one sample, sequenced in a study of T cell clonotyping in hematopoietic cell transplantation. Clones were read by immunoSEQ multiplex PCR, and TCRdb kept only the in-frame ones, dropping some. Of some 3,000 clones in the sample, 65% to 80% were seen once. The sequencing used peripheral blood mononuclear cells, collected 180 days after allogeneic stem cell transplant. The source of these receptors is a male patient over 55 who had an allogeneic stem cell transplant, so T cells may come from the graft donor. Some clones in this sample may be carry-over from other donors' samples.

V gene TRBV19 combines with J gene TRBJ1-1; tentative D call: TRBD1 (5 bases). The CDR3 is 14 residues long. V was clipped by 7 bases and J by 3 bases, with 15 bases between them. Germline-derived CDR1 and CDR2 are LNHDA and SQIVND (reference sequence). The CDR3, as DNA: TGTGCCAGTACCACAGGAGTCACCTACACTGAAGCTTTCTTT. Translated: CASTTGVTYTEAFF.

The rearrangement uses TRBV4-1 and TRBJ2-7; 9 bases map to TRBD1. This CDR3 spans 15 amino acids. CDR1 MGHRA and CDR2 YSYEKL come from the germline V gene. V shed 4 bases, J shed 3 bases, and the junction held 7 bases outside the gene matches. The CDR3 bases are TGCGCCAGCAGCCCCGTGGGGGGACAGGGCTACGAGCAGTACTTC. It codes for CASSPVGGQGYEQYF.

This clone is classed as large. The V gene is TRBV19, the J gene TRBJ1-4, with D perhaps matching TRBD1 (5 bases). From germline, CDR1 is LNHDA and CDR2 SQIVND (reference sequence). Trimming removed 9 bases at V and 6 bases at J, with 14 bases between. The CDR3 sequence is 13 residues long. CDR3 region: CASSQGVHEKLFF. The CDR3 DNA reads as TGTGCCAGCAGTCAGGGAGTTCATGAAAAACTGTTTTTT.

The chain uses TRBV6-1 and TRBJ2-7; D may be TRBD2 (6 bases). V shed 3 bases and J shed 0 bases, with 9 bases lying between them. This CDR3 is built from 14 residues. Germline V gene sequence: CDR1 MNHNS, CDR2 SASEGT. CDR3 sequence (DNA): TGTGCCAGCAGTGAGCAGCGGGCCTCCTACGAGCAGTACTTC. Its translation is CASSEQRASYEQYF.

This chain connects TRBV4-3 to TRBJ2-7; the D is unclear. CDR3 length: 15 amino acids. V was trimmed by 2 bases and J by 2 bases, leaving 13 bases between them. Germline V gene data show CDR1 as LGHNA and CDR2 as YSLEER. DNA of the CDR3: TGCGCCAGCAGCCAAATCGTGTGGGGTCCCTACGAGCAGTACTTC. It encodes CASSQIVWGPYEQYF.

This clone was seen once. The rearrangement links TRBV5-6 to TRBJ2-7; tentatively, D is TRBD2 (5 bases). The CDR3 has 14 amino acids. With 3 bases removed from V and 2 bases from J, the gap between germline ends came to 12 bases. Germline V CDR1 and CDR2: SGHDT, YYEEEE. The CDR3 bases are TGTGCCAGCAGCTCGGCGGGCAGTACCTACGAGCAGTACTTC. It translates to CASSSAGSTYEQYF.

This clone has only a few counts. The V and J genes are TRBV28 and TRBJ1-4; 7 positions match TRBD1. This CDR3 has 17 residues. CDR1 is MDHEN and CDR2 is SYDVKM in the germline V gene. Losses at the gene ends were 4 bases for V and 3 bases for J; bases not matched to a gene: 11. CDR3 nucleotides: TGTGCCAGCAGTTCCCTGACAGGGAGTGTAGCTAATGAAAAACTGTTTTTT. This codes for CASSSLTGSVANEKLFF. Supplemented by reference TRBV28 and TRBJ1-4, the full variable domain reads DVKVTQSSRYLVKRTGEKVFLECVQDMDHENMFWYRQDPGLGLRLIYFSYDVKMKEKGDIPEGYSVSREKKERFSLILESASTNQTSMYLCASSSLTGSVANEKLFFGSGTQLSVL.

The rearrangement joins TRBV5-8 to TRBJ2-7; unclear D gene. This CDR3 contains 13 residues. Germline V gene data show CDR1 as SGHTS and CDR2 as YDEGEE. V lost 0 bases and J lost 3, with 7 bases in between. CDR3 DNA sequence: TGTGCCAGCAGCTTGGCTAAGCGCTACGAGCAGTACTTC. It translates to CASSLAKRYEQYF.

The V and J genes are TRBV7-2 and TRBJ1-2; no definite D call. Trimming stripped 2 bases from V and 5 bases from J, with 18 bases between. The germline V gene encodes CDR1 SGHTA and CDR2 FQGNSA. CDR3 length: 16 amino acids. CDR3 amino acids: CASSLIAAAAPYGYTF. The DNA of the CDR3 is TGTGCCAGCAGCTTAATTGCGGCGGCAGCTCCTTATGGCTACACCTTC.

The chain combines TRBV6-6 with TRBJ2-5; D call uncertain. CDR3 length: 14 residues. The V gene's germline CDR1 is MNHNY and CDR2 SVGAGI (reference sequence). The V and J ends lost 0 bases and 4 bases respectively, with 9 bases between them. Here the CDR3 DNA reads TGTGCCAGCAGTTACTCTCCAGGACGAGAGACCCAGTACTTC. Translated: CASSYSPGRETQYF.

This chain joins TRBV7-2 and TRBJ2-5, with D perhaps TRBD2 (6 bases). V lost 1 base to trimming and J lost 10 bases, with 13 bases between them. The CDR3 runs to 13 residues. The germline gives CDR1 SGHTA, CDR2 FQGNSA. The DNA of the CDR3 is TGTGCCAGCAGCTTAGTGCCACTAGCCGACCAGTACTTC. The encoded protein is CASSLVPLADQYF.

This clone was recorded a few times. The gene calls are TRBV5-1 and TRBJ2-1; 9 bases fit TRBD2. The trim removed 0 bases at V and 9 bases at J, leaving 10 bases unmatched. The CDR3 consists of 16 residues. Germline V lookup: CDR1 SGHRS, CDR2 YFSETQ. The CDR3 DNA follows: TGCGCCAGCAGCTTGGTGCTAGCGGGATCCGGTGGTGAGCAGTTCTTC. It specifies CASSLVLAGSGGEQFF.

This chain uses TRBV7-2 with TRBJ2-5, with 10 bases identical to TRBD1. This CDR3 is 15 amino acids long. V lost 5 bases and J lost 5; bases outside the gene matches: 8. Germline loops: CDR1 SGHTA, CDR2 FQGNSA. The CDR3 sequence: CASSARQGASETQYF. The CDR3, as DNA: TGTGCCAGCAGCGCAAGACAGGGGGCAAGTGAGACCCAGTACTTC.

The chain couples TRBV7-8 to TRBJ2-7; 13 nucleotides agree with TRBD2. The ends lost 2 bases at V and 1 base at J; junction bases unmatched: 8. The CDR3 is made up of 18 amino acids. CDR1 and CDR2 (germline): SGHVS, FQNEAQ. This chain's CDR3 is CASSLSLGLAGASYEQYF. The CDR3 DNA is TGTGCCAGCAGCTTATCCCTTGGACTAGCGGGAGCTTCCTACGAGCAGTACTTC.

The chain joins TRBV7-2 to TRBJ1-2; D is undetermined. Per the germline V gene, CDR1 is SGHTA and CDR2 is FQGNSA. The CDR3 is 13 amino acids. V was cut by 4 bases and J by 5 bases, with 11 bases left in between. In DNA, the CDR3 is TGTGCCAGCAGCTCCGGGGATTTGTATGGCTACACCTTC. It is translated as CASSSGDLYGYTF. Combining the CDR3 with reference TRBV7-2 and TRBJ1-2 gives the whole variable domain GAGVSQSPSNKVTEKGKDVELRCDPISGHTALYWYRQSLGQGLEFLIYFQGNSAPDKSGLPSDRFSAERTGGSVSTLTIQRTQQEDSAVYLCASSSGDLYGYTFGSGTRLTVV.

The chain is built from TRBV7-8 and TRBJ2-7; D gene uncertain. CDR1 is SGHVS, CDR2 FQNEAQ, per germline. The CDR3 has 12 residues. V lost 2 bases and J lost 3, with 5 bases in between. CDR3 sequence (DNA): TGTGCCAGCAGCTTAAAGCACTACGAGCAGTACTTC. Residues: CASSLKHYEQYF.

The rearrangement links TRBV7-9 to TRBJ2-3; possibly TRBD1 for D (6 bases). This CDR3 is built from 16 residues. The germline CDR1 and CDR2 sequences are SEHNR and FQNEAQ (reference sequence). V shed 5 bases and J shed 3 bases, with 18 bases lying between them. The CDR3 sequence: CASSVMWDMETDTQYF. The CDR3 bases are TGTGCCAGCAGCGTAATGTGGGACATGGAGACAGATACGCAGTATTTT.

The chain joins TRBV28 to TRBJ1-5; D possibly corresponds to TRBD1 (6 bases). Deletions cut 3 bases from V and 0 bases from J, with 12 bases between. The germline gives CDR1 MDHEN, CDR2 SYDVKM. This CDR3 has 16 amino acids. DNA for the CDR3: TGTGCCAGCAGTTTGTCCACAGGGAATAGCAATCAGCCCCAGCATTTT. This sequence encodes CASSLSTGNSNQPQHF.

In DNA form, the CDR3 reads TGTGCCAGCAGCAAAGAGGACCCAGATTATAGCAATCAGCCCCAGCATTTT. Translating it yields CASSKEDPDYSNQPQHF. The chain uses TRBV21-1 and TRBJ1-5. TRBV21-1 has pseudogene status. CDR3 length: 17 residues.

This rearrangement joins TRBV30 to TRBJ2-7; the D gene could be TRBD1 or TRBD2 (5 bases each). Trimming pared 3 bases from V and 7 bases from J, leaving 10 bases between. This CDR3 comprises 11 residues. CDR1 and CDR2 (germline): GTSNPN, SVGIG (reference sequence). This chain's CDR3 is CAWRPGAEQYF. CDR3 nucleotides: TGTGCCTGGAGGCCCGGGGCAGAGCAGTACTTC. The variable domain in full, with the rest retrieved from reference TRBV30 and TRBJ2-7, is SQTIHQWPATLVQPVGSPLSLECTVEGTSNPNLYWYRQAAGRGLQLLFYSVGIGQISSEVPQNLSASRPQDRQFILSSKKLLLSDSGFYLCAWRPGAEQYFGPGTRLTVT.

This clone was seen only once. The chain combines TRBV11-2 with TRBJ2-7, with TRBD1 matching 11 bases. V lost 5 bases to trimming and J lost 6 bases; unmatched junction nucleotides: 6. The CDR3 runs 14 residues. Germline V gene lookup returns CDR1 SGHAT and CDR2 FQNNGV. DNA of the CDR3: TGTGCCAGCAGCCTCGGGACAGGGGGGCTCGAGCAGTACTTC. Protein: CASSLGTGGLEQYF.

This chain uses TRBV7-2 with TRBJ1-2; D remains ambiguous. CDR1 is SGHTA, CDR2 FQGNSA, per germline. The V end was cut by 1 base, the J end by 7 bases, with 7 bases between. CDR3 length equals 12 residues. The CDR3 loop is CASSLGRLGYTF. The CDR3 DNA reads TGTGCCAGCAGCTTAGGGCGCCTTGGCTACACCTTC.

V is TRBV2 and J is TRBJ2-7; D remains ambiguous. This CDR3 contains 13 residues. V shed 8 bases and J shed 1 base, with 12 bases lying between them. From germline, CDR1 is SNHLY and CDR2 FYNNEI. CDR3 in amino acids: CASSFGWSYEQYF. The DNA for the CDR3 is TGTGCCAGCTCGTTTGGGTGGTCCTACGAGCAGTACTTC.

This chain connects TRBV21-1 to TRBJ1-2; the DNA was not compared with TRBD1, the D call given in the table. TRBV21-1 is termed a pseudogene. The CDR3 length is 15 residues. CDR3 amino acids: CASSNATAKPRGYTF. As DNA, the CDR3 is TGTGCCAGCAGCAACGCGACAGCAAAGCCTAGAGGCTACACCTTC.

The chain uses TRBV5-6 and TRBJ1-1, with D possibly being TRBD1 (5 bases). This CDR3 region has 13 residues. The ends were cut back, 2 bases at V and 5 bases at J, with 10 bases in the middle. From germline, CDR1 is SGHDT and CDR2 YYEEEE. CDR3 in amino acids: CASSFIGGTEAFF. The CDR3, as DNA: TGTGCCAGCAGCTTTATCGGGGGAACTGAAGCTTTCTTT.

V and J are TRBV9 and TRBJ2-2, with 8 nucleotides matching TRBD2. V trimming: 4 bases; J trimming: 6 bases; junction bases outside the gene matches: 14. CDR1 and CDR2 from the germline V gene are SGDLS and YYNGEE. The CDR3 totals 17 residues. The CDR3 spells CASSKSGSGPPAGELFF. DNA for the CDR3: TGTGCCAGCAGCAAAAGCGGGAGTGGTCCCCCCGCCGGGGAGCTGTTTTTT.

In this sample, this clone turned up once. The CDR3 sequence is CASSQSVGDYEQYF. Here the CDR3 DNA reads TGCGCCAGCAGCCAATCAGTAGGGGACTACGAGCAGTACTTC. V gene TRBV4-3 combines with J gene TRBJ2-7; the D gene is possibly TRBD1 (5 bases). Trimming removed 2 bases at V and 3 bases at J, with 11 bases between. The germline V gene encodes CDR1 LGHNA and CDR2 YSLEER. The CDR3 sequence is 14 residues long.

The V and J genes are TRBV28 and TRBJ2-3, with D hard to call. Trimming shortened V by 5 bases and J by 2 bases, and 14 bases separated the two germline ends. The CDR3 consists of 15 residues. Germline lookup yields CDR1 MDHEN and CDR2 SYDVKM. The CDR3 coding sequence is TGTGCCAGCAGTCCACCCACGGGCCTCACAGATACGCAGTATTTT. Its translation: CASSPPTGLTDTQYF.

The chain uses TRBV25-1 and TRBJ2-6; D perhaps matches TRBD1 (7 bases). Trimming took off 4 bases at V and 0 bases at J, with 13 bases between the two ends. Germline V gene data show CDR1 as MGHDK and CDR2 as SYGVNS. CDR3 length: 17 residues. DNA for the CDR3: TGTGCCAGCAGTGCCAGGGGGGAGTACTCTGGGGCCAACGTCCTGACTTTC. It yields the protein CASSARGEYSGANVLTF.

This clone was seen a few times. The CDR3 DNA reads TGTGCCAGCAGTGAAGCGGAGCGGGGATGGGTAAGTCAGCCCCAGCATTTT. It translates to CASSEAERGWVSQPQHF. The chain couples TRBV2 to TRBJ1-5; D gene ambiguous. Germline assignment: CDR1 SNHLY and CDR2 FYNNEI. Trimming stripped 0 bases from V and 6 bases from J, with 18 bases between. The CDR3 has 17 residues.

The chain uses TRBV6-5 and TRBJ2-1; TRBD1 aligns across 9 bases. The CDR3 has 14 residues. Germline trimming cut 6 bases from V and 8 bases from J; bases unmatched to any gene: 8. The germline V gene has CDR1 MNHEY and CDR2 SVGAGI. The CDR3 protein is CASRKGQGRDEQFF. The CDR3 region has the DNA TGTGCCAGCAGGAAAGGACAGGGGCGCGATGAGCAGTTCTTC.

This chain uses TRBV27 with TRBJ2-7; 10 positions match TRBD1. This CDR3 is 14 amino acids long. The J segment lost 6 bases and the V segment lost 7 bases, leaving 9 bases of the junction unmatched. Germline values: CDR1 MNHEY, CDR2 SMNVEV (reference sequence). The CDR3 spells CASNSGTGVPEQYF. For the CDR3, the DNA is TGTGCCAGCAATTCCGGGACAGGGGTTCCCGAGCAGTACTTC.